What follows are 10 T cell receptor beta chains derived from one specimen sequenced in a study of T cell repertoires in ileal Crohn's disease. The data were produced by immunoSEQ multiplex PCR, yet TCRdb's version contains in-frame clones alone and is incomplete. The table lists approximately 13,000 clones, 70% to 85% of them singletons, with approximately 15% in the top ten. Time point noted: inflamed ileum from the surgical specimen. Sequences were obtained from ileal tissue. All receptors come from an adult with Crohn's disease.

CDR3 protein: CASSFSKGAGEKLFF. Here the CDR3 DNA reads TGTGCCAGCAGCTTTAGTAAGGGGGCGGGTGAAAAACTGTTTTTT. V and J are TRBV7-2 and TRBJ1-4; TRBD1 matches at 7 bases. Germline lookup yields CDR1 SGHTA and CDR2 FQGNSA. CDR3 length equals 15 residues. V shed 3 bases and J 7 bases; nucleotides not matched to a gene: 8.

The chain uses TRBV9 and TRBJ2-1, with D perhaps TRBD2 (6 bases). V was clipped by 0 bases and J by 0 bases, with 10 bases between them. The germline V gene encodes CDR1 SGDLS and CDR2 YYNGEE. CDR3 length: 16 residues. The CDR3 region is CASSVGRGSSYNEQFF. The DNA of the CDR3 is TGTGCCAGCAGCGTAGGCCGGGGGAGCTCCTACAATGAGCAGTTCTTC.

This clone occurred a few times. CDR3 sequence reads: CASSPGPGDNSPLHF. The DNA of the CDR3 is TGCGCCAGCAGCCCAGGACCAGGAGATAATTCACCCCTCCACTTT. The V gene is TRBV5-1, the J gene TRBJ1-6, with unresolved D. The germline V and J ends were trimmed by 4 bases and 5 bases, with 13 bases remaining between them. Germline CDR1 SGHRS, CDR2 YFSETQ. The CDR3 is 15 amino acids.

This chain joins TRBV7-9 and TRBJ2-3; 9 bases map to TRBD2. Germline CDR1 and CDR2: SEHNR and FQNEAQ (reference sequence). With V trimmed by 11 bases and J by 2 bases, 17 bases remained unmatched. The CDR3 consists of 17 residues. CDR3 protein: CAEGLAGTEGPTDTQYF. The CDR3 DNA sequence: TGTGCCGAAGGGCTAGCGGGGACTGAAGGGCCCACAGATACGCAGTATTTT.

The chain carries TRBV5-1 and TRBJ1-6; unclear D gene. V shed 4 bases and J shed 6 bases, with 8 bases lying between them. The CDR3 is 13 amino acids. Germline values: CDR1 SGHRS, CDR2 YFSETQ. The CDR3 DNA reads TGCGCCAGCAGCATTGAGGTTAATTCACCCCTCCACTTT. Translated: CASSIEVNSPLHF.

This clone showed up just a few times. The chain uses TRBV6-1 and TRBJ1-6; perhaps TRBD1 as D (6 bases). The germline V gene encodes CDR1 MNHNS and CDR2 SASEGT. This CDR3 is 14 amino acids long. Trimming cost V 2 bases and J 8 bases, with 10 bases left between them. The DNA of the CDR3 is TGTGCCAGCAGTGAACGGACAGAGGATTCACCCCTCCACTTT. As protein: CASSERTEDSPLHF.

The chain employs TRBV5-1 and TRBJ2-1, with a possible D match to TRBD2 (5 bases). Between the trimmed V and J ends, which lost 0 bases and 6 bases, there was a span of 7 bases. The CDR3 spans 13 residues. Germline CDR1 reads SGHRS; CDR2 reads YFSETQ. The CDR3 is CASSLGRGNEQFF. For the CDR3, the DNA is TGCGCCAGCAGCTTGGGACGGGGCAATGAGCAGTTCTTC.

V is TRBV19 and J is TRBJ1-1, with TRBD1 as a possible D gene (6 bases). V gave up 3 bases and J gave up 1 base, with 15 bases separating them. This CDR3 has 16 residues. Germline V gene lookup returns CDR1 LNHDA and CDR2 SQIVND (reference sequence). DNA of the CDR3: TGTGCCAGTAGTATTCTTGGGAGGACAGCGAACACTGAAGCTTTCTTT. It is translated as CASSILGRTANTEAFF.

V and J are TRBV11-1 and TRBJ2-7, with 8 bases aligning to TRBD1. The length of the CDR3 is 15 residues. In germline, CDR1 is SGHAT, CDR2 FQDESV (reference sequence). V shed 5 bases, J shed 0 bases, and the junction held 6 bases outside the gene matches. CDR3 loop: CASSTRQGPSYEQYF. The CDR3 bases are TGTGCCAGCAGCACCCGACAGGGGCCCTCCTACGAGCAGTACTTC. Together with reference TRBV11-1 and TRBJ2-7, the CDR3 gives the full variable domain: EAEVAQSPRYKITEKSQAVAFWCDPISGHATLYWYRQILGQGPELLVQFQDESVVDDSQLPKDRFSAERLKGVDSTLKIQPAELGDSAMYLCASSTRQGPSYEQYFGPGTRLTVT.

The chain couples TRBV30 to TRBJ1-2; 7 bases map to TRBD1. Germline trimming cut 7 bases from V and 1 base from J; bases unmatched to any gene: 6. Germline V CDR1 and CDR2: GTSNPN, SVGIG (reference sequence). The CDR3 loop spans 13 amino acids. The CDR3: CASTGILNYGYTF. DNA of the CDR3: TGTGCCTCGACAGGGATCCTTAACTATGGCTACACCTTC.